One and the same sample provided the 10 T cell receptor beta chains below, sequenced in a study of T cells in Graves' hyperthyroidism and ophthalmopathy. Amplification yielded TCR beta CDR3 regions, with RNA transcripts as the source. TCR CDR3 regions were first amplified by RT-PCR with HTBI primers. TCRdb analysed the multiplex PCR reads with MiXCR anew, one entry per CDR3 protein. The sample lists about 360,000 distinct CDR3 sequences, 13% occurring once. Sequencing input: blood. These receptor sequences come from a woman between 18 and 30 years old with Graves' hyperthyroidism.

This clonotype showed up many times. The CDR3 DNA reads TGTGCCAGCAGTTTACTCGGACAGGGGGCGGGGGTTTACGAGCAGTACTTC. This gives the protein CASSLLGQGAGVYEQYF. J is TRBJ2-7 and V is TRBV28; 11 bases align to TRBD1. The CDR3 totals 17 residues. Unmatched junction bases numbered 10, after V lost 2 bases and J lost 4 bases. Per germline, CDR1 MDHEN and CDR2 SYDVKM.

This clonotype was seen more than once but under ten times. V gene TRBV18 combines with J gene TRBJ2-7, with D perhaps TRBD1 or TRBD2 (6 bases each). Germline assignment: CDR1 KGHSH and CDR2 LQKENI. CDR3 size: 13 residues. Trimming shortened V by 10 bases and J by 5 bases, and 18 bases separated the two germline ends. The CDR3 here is CATATGASNEQYF. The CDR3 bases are TGTGCCACCGCAACGGGGGCCTCTAACGAGCAGTACTTC.

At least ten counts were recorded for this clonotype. The CDR3 nucleotides are TGTGCCAGCAGCCACCTCTTGACAGCCTCCTATGGCTACACCTTC. Its translation is CASSHLLTASYGYTF. The chain uses TRBV3-1 and TRBJ1-2, with D possibly TRBD1 on 5 matching bases. The CDR3 runs 15 residues. The V gene lost 3 bases and the J gene lost 4 bases, with 15 bases spanning the gap. Per the germline V gene, CDR1 is LGHDT and CDR2 is YNNKEL (reference sequence).

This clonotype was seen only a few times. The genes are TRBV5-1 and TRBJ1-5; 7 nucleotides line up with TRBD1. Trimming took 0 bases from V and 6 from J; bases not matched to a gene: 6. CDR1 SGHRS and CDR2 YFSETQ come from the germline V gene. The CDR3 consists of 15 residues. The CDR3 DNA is TGCGCCAGCAGCTTGGAGGGACAGCCGGGTCAGCCCCAGCATTTT. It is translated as CASSLEGQPGQPQHF.

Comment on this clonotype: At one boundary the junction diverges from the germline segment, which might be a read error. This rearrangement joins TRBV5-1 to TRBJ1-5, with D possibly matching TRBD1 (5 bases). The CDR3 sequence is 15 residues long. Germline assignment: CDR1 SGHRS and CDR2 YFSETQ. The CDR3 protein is CACSWGPTVNQPQHF. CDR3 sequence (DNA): TGCGCCTGCAGCTGGGGCCCGACGGTTAATCAGCCCCAGCATTTT.

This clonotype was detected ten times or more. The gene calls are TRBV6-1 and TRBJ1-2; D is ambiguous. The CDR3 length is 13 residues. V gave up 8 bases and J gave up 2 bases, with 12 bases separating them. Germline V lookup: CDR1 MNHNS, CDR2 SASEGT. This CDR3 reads CASRESLNYGYTF. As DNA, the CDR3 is TGTGCCAGCCGGGAGTCCTTGAACTATGGCTACACCTTC.

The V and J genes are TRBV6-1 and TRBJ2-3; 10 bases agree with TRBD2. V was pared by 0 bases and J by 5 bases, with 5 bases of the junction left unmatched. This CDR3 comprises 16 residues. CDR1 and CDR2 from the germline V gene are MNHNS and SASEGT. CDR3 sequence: CASSEALAGVGDTQYF. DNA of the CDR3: TGTGCCAGCAGTGAAGCTCTAGCGGGGGTTGGAGATACGCAGTATTTT.

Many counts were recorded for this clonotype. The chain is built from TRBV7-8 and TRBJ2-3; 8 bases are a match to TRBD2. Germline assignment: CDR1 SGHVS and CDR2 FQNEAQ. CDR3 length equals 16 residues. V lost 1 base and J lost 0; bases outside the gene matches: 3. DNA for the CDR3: TGTGCCAGCAGCTTAGTTAGCGGGGTTAGCACAGATACGCAGTATTTT. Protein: CASSLVSGVSTDTQYF.

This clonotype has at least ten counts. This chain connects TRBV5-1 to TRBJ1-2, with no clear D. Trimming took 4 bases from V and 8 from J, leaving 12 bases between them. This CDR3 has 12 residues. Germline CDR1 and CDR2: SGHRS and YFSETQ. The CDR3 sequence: CASSPDLGGYTF. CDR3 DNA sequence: TGCGCCAGCAGCCCGGACCTGGGGGGCTACACCTTC.

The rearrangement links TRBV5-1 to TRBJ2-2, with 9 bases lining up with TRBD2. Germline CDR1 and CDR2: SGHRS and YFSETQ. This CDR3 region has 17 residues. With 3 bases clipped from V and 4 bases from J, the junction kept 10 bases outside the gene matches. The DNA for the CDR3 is TGCGCCAGCAGCTCGGGACCCGCGGGAGGGACCACCGGGGAGCTGTTTTTT. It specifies CASSSGPAGGTTGELFF.